A selection of T cell receptor beta chains follows, all from one sample in a study of CD8 T cells in ankylosing spondylitis. TCRdb used MiXCR to reprocess the 5' RACE reads, holding one entry per CDR3 protein. This repertoire shows over 400,000 distinct CDR3 sequences, 25% to 30% found once; its top ten account for 0.75% to 0.9%. What was sequenced was blood, either unsorted or a sorted T cell fraction (not recorded which). The receptor source for this set is a male donor with ankylosing spondylitis. The CDR3 runs from the conserved cysteine through the conserved F or W. A D gene is named only where the DNA matches it firmly. Size is stated for part of the rows, as once, few or many counts, or as a class when the clone is expanded.

d_gene | j_gene | abundance | v_gene | CDR3aa | CDR3nt
- | TRBJ1-1 | few | TRBV5-1 | CASSWNPGTEAFF | TGCGCCAGCAGCTGGAATCCTGGCACTGAAGCTTTCTTT
TRBD2 | TRBJ2-1 | medium-sized | TRBV4-1 | CASSQDSGTTYNEQFF | TGCGCCAGCAGCCAAGATAGCGGGACCACCTACAATGAGCAGTTCTTC
TRBD1 | TRBJ1-1 | - | TRBV24-1 | CATSKQGAKGTEAFF | TGTGCCACCAGTAAACAGGGGGCGAAAGGGACTGAAGCTTTCTTT
TRBD2 | TRBJ2-5 | - | TRBV11-1 | CASSPPTSGRAREETQYF | TGTGCCAGCAGCCCGCCGACTAGCGGGAGGGCTCGGGAAGAGACCCAGTACTTC
- | TRBJ1-1 | - | TRBV20-1 | CSARPGSRNTEAFF | TGCAGTGCTAGACCAGGGAGCCGGAACACTGAAGCTTTCTTT
- | TRBJ1-2 | few | TRBV2 | CASSELGGYGYTF | TGTGCCAGCAGTGAGTTAGGGGGCTATGGCTACACCTTC
- | TRBJ1-5 | - | TRBV20-1 | CSASHPHLGQNNQPQHF | TGCAGTGCTAGCCACCCCCACCTAGGGCAGAACAATCAGCCCCAGCATTTT
TRBD1 | TRBJ2-7 | few | TRBV7-9 | CASSSTGTGIYEQYF | TGTGCCAGCAGCTCGACCGGGACAGGGATCTACGAGCAGTACTTC
- | TRBJ1-1 | - | TRBV7-2 | CASSLRFGVSTEAFF | TGTGCCAGCAGCTTACGCTTCGGGGTATCCACTGAAGCTTTCTTT
TRBD1 | TRBJ2-1 | few | TRBV28 | CASRKGQPYNEQFF | TGTGCCAGCAGGAAGGGACAGCCCTACAATGAGCAGTTCTTC
- | TRBJ2-1 | - | TRBV3-1 | CASSQDPTGVHYNEQFF | TGTGCCAGCAGCCAAGATCCTACGGGGGTCCACTACAATGAGCAGTTCTTC
- | TRBJ2-5 | - | TRBV24-1 | CATSDLETQYF | TGTGCCACCAGTGATTTGGAGACCCAGTACTTC
- | TRBJ2-2 | few | TRBV11-2 | CASSLDSGASTGELFF | TGTGCCAGCAGCTTAGATAGTGGGGCCTCCACCGGGGAGCTGTTTTTT
- | TRBJ1-2 | - | TRBV11-2 | CASSLSGGKYTF | TGTGCCAGCAGCTTATCTGGGGGGAAATACACCTTC
TRBD2 | TRBJ2-1 | - | TRBV29-1 | CSVCSGSPADEQFF | TGCAGCGTTTGTAGCGGGAGCCCCGCGGATGAGCAGTTCTTC
TRBD2 | TRBJ2-2 | many | TRBV2 | CASRKGTSGSTGELFF | TGTGCCAGCAGGAAGGGGACTAGCGGGAGTACCGGGGAGCTGTTTTTT
TRBD1 | TRBJ1-1 | few | TRBV7-9 | CASSFWTGATKNTEAFF | TGTGCCAGCAGCTTTTGGACAGGGGCAACCAAGAACACTGAAGCTTTCTTT
TRBD1 | TRBJ1-1 | - | TRBV7-8 | CASNPFDRGLNTEAFF | TGTGCCAGCAACCCTTTTGACAGGGGACTGAACACTGAAGCTTTCTTT
- | TRBJ2-3 | few | TRBV30 | CAWSVGLVADTQYF | TGTGCCTGGAGTGTAGGGCTAGTGGCAGATACGCAGTATTTT
- | TRBJ2-5 | few | TRBV10-1 | CASSPNSGDGETQYF | TGCGCCAGCAGTCCAAACTCGGGGGACGGAGAGACCCAGTACTTC
- | TRBJ2-3 | - | TRBV20-1 | CSARNSRLATDTQYF | TGCAGTGCTAGGAATTCCCGCTTGGCCACAGATACGCAGTATTTT
TRBD2 | TRBJ2-3 | few | TRBV29-1 | CSVEEFIAGGPTDTQYF | TGCAGCGTTGAAGAGTTCATAGCGGGAGGGCCCACAGATACGCAGTATTTT
- | TRBJ2-7 | few | TRBV30 | CAWSVNSAPREQYF | TGTGCCTGGAGTGTCAACTCTGCCCCGAGGGAGCAGTACTTC
TRBD1 | TRBJ1-1 | - | TRBV18 | CASSPLRTGLNTEAFF | TGTGCCAGCTCACCACTTAGGACAGGCCTAAACACTGAAGCTTTCTTT
- | TRBJ2-5 | few | TRBV7-6 | CASSSRAFQETQYF | TGTGCCAGCAGCTCTCGTGCTTTCCAAGAGACCCAGTACTTC
- | TRBJ1-1 | - | TRBV12-3/TRBV12-4 | CASSPPPGGETEAFF | TGTGCCAGCAGTCCCCCCCCGGGGGGCGAGACTGAAGCTTTCTTT
TRBD1 | TRBJ1-1 | few | TRBV27 | CASSRGQGRWTEAFF | TGTGCCAGCAGTAGGGGACAGGGAAGGTGGACTGAAGCTTTCTTT
- | TRBJ2-7 | few | TRBV5-1 | CASRRQYEQYF | TGCGCCAGCAGACGACAGTACGAGCAGTACTTC
- | TRBJ1-1 | - | TRBV12-3/TRBV12-4 | CASSIYRDLNTEAFF | TGTGCCAGCAGTATCTACAGGGACCTGAACACTGAAGCTTTCTTT
- | TRBJ2-7 | - | TRBV12-3/TRBV12-4 | CATIYEQYF | TGTGCCACCATCTACGAGCAGTACTTC
TRBD2 | TRBJ2-5 | - | TRBV3-1 | CASRETSGSEGETQYF | TGTGCCAGCAGGGAGACTAGCGGGAGTGAAGGGGAGACCCAGTACTTC
- | TRBJ2-2 | - | TRBV6-6 | CASSALDGELFF | TGTGCCAGCAGCGCGCTAGACGGGGAGCTGTTTTTT
- | TRBJ1-6 | - | TRBV10-3 | CALRTAPNSPLHF | TGTGCCCTCCGGACAGCTCCGAATTCACCCCTCCACTTT
TRBD2 | TRBJ2-1 | many | TRBV7-2 | CASNSIAGTGEQFF | TGTGCCAGCAACAGCATAGCGGGCACTGGGGAGCAGTTCTTC
TRBD2 | TRBJ2-1 | - | TRBV5-1 | CASSPLAGGPYNEQFF | TGCGCCAGCAGCCCCTTAGCGGGAGGGCCCTACAATGAGCAGTTCTTC
TRBD2 | TRBJ2-3 | - | TRBV7-8 | CASVRLAGGMFTDTQYF | TGTGCCAGTGTTAGGCTAGCGGGGGGTATGTTCACAGATACGCAGTATTTT
- | TRBJ2-2 | few | TRBV11-2 | CASSRDQTGNGELFF | TGTGCCAGCAGTCGGGATCAGACGGGTAACGGGGAGCTGTTTTTT
- | TRBJ1-2 | - | TRBV20-1 | CSARVGSYHHSSYGYTF | TGCAGTGCTAGAGTGGGCTCTTACCATCACAGCAGCTATGGCTACACCTTC
- | TRBJ2-3 | many | TRBV12-3/TRBV12-4 | CASSSRADTQYF | TGTGCCAGCAGTTCTAGGGCGGATACGCAGTATTTT
- | TRBJ2-2 | - | TRBV7-2 | CASSTDRTNTGELFF | TGTGCCAGCAGCACGGACAGAACGAACACCGGGGAGCTGTTTTTT
TRBD1 | TRBJ1-2 | few | TRBV12-3/TRBV12-4 | CASSPTGDGYTF | TGTGCCAGCAGCCCGACAGGGGACGGCTACACCTTC
- | TRBJ2-5 | - | TRBV24-1 | CATSDPYRGGLTGTQYF | TGTGCCACCAGTGACCCCTACAGGGGCGGACTAACTGGGACCCAGTACTTC
- | TRBJ2-5 | - | TRBV4-2 | CASSQGLLQETQYF | TGTGCCAGCAGCCAAGGACTACTACAAGAGACCCAGTACTTC
TRBD2 | TRBJ2-1 | - | TRBV6-2/TRBV6-3 | CASSSQREGLDEQFF | TGTGCCAGCAGTTCCCAGCGGGAGGGCCTCGATGAGCAGTTCTTC
- | TRBJ2-6 | - | TRBV10-1 | CASSVGASGANVLTF | TGCGCCAGCAGCGTTGGGGCCTCTGGGGCCAACGTCCTGACTTTC
TRBD2 | TRBJ2-7 | - | TRBV2 | CASTPGLPSEQYF | TGTGCCAGCACCCCGGGACTACCTTCCGAGCAGTACTTC
TRBD1 | TRBJ1-4 | - | TRBV7-2 | CASSLAGQGREKLFF | TGTGCCAGCAGCTTAGCCGGACAGGGGCGCGAAAAACTGTTTTTT
TRBD2 | TRBJ2-5 | few | TRBV19 | CARRTSGRETQYF | TGTGCCAGACGGACTAGCGGGAGAGAGACCCAGTACTTC
TRBD2 | TRBJ2-1 | - | TRBV4-2 | CASSQRERLAVGNEQFF | TGTGCCAGCAGCCAACGCGAGAGGCTAGCGGTGGGCAATGAGCAGTTCTTC
- | TRBJ2-1 | many | TRBV5-1 | CASSFGQGGNEQFF | TGCGCCAGCAGCTTTGGCCAGGGGGGGAATGAGCAGTTCTTC
- | TRBJ1-5 | - | TRBV20-1 | CSAPAGTNYQPQHF | TGCAGTGCTCCGGCCGGGACGAACTATCAGCCCCAGCATTTT
TRBD1 | TRBJ2-1 | few | TRBV5-1 | CASSSQGAYNEQFF | TGCGCCAGCAGCTCTCAGGGGGCGTACAATGAGCAGTTCTTC
- | TRBJ2-1 | - | TRBV5-1 | CASSPGLLGNEQFF | TGCGCCAGCAGCCCGGGACTCCTAGGCAATGAGCAGTTCTTC
- | TRBJ2-2 | - | TRBV10-3 | CAISARPRDTGELFF | TGTGCCATCAGTGCTCGGCCGAGAGACACCGGGGAGCTGTTTTTT
- | TRBJ2-3 | once | TRBV12-3/TRBV12-4 | CASSRTAVNNTQYF | TGTGCCAGCAGTAGGACAGCCGTGAATAATACGCAGTATTTT
- | TRBJ2-1 | few | TRBV3-1 | CASSQEVSGTGGEQFF | TGTGCCAGCAGCCAAGAAGTTAGCGGAACAGGCGGTGAGCAGTTCTTC
- | TRBJ1-1 | - | TRBV20-1 | CSAHRVGNTEAFF | TGCAGTGCTCACAGGGTGGGGAACACTGAAGCTTTCTTT
- | TRBJ1-2 | - | TRBV28 | CASSRSTGLYGYTF | TGTGCCAGCAGTCGCTCGACTGGCCTCTATGGCTACACCTTC
- | TRBJ2-3 | - | TRBV7-2 | CASSSGGGRVSDTQYF | TGTGCCAGCAGCTCAGGGGGCGGGAGGGTCTCCGATACGCAGTATTTT